The rows below give T cell receptor beta chains drawn from one sample of a study of blood T cell repertoires in COVID-19. Libraries were prepared by immunoSEQ multiplex PCR; TCRdb keeps only in-frame clonotypes and omits some of them. The sample has about 200,000 clones, about nine tenths seen once. Material: peripheral blood. All receptors come from a man between 18 and 29 years old with active or convalescent COVID-19. CDR3s include the opening cysteine and the closing phenylalanine or tryptophan. Each record gives: clone size, J gene, D gene, V gene, CDR3 protein, CDR3 DNA. The D gene is left open where the match is weak. A clone size is listed for some rows: how often the clone was seen (once, few, many), or a class if it is expanded.

>NA|TRBJ1-2|NA|TRBV7-8
CASSTRTALDYGYTF
TGTGCCAGCAGCACTAGGACAGCCTTGGACTATGGCTACACCTTC
>NA|TRBJ2-3|TRBD2|TRBV5-6
CASSLDLAEGGTDTQYF
TGTGCCAGCAGCTTGGATCTAGCGGAGGGAGGCACAGATACGCAGTATTTT
>NA|TRBJ1-6|TRBD1|TRBV15
CATSREDRGYSPLHF
TGTGCCACCAGCAGAGAGGACAGGGGTTATTCACCCCTCCACTTT
>NA|TRBJ1-3|NA|TRBV28
CATLGAAGNTIYF
TGTGCCACCCTAGGGGCTGCTGGAAACACCATATATTTT
>NA|TRBJ2-2|TRBD2|TRBV9
CASSSRTSAGELFF
TGTGCCAGCAGCTCCCGGACTAGCGCCGGGGAGCTGTTTTTT
>NA|TRBJ2-7|TRBD1|TRBV15
CATSREGNRGYEQYF
TGTGCCACCAGCAGAGAAGGTAACAGGGGCTACGAGCAGTACTTC
>once|TRBJ2-1|TRBD2|TRBV7-2
CASSPQAGAKIYNEQFF
TGTGCCAGCAGCCCTCAAGCGGGAGCCAAAATTTACAATGAGCAGTTCTTC
>NA|TRBJ2-6|TRBD1|TRBV7-2
CASSTRQGSGANVLTF
TGTGCCAGCAGCACCCGACAGGGGAGTGGGGCCAACGTCCTGACTTTC
>NA|TRBJ2-3|TRBD2|TRBV10-3
CAISLSGAGTDTQYF
TGTGCCATCAGCCTTAGCGGGGCGGGCACAGATACGCAGTATTTT
>NA|TRBJ2-7|TRBD2|TRBV6-5
CASSPTSGYYEQYF
TGTGCCAGCAGCCCAACTAGCGGATACTACGAGCAGTACTTC